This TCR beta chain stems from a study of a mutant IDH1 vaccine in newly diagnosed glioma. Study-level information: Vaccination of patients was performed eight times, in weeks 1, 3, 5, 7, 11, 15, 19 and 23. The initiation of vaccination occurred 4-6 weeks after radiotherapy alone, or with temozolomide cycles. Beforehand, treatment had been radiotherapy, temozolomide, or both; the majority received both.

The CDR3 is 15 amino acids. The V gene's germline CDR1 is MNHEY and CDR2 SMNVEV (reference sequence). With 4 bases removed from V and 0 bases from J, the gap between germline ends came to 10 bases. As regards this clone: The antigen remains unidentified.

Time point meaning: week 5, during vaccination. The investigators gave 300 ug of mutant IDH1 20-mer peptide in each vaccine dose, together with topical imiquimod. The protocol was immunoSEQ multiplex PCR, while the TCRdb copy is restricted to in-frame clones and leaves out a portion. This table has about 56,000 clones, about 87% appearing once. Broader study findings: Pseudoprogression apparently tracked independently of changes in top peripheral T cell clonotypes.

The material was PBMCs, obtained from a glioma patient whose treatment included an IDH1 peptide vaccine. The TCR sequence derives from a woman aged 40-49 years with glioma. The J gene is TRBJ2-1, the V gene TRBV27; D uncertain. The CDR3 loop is CASSYAPSSYNEQFF. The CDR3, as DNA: TGTGCCAGCAGTTATGCGCCTTCCTCCTACAATGAGCAGTTCTTC.